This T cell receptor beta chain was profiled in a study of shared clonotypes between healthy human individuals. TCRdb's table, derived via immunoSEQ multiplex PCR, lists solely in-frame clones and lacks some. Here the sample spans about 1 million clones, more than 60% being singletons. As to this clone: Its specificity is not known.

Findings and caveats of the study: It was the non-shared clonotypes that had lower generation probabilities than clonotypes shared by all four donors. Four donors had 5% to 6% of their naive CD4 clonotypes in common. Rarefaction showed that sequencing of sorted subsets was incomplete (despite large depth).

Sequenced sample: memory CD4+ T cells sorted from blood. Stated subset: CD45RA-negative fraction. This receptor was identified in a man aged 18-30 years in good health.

The chain's CDR3 is CASSLEAATDTQYF. DNA of the CDR3: TGCGCCAGCAGCTTAGAAGCGGCCACAGATACGCAGTATTTT. V gene TRBV5-1 combines with J gene TRBJ2-3; possibly TRBD2 for D (5 bases). The V gene lost 2 bases and the J gene lost 2 bases, with 9 bases spanning the gap. The CDR3 totals 14 residues. CDR1 and CDR2 (germline): SGHRS, YFSETQ.